The TCR beta chain described here comes from a study of blood T cell repertoires in COVID-19 (dated by TCRdb to the early 2020s). For context, the study as a whole: Samples covering the acute and convalescent phases of COVID-19 were provided by collaborators in the United States, Italy and Spain. The material from the prospective study consisted of cDNA or gDNA derived from T cells, B-cell-depleted T cells, or PBMCs. The samples were drawn from two sources: the first 160 participants of the ongoing ImmuneRACE study, and about 1,300 subjects contributed by 6 global collaborators. Nearly every sample came with metadata listing a de-identified subject ID, COVID-19 status, age in years and sex. Where available, HLA class I and class II types were obtained from metadata supplied by the sample provider rather than from assay-based typing. The repertoires were released in a freely available public database meant as a resource for research on the immune response to SARS-CoV-2. The dataset comprised deeply sampled blood TCRbeta repertoires from subjects exposed to, actively infected with, or recovered from COVID-19.

Samples from volunteer blood donors who had recovered from COVID-19 were contributed by a second Seattle source. Whole blood was collected in K2EDTA tubes by collaborating institutions according to the institutions' own protocols. Collaborator samples were shipped for TCRbeta analysis as frozen whole blood, isolated PBMCs, or DNA extracted from either sample type. Comment on this clone: It lacks a known antigen. No per-base quality is available; no much larger clone lies one base away. Other DNA sequences in this specimen translate into the identical CDR3.

General study outcomes and caveats: How much clinical and demographic metadata was included differed by source and by participant, and the metadata was provided uncurated.

The CDR3 runs 15 amino acids, cysteine and phenylalanine included. The only DNA kept is the CDR3, 45 bases in frame from the first base. CDR1 SGDLS and CDR2 YYNGEE are derived from the germline V gene. V lost 2 bases and J lost 0 bases, and the count of bases not matched to a germline gene is 4. The immunoSEQ Assay, a bias-controlled multiplex PCR, was used to amplify TCRbeta CDR3 regions from genomic DNA. On the study's bioinformatics: Nucleated cell counts per sample were estimated from amplification of reference gene primers within the assay. Sequence reads were collapsed and filtered to measure the absolute abundance of every unique TCRbeta CDR3 rearrangement. For each sample, productive Simpson clonality was calculated by taking the square root of Simpson's diversity index across productive rearrangements. Drawn from immuneACCESS, this table holds only the in-frame rearrangements with V and J called that TCRdb kept. Clones are partly lost; checked studies trace under half to an unresolved V gene and leave the rest unexplained. D and trimming were read from the DNA, whereas the V and J calls and clone size are those reported in that table. The sample records about 160,000 clones, about 83% of which are singletons. The top ten constitute less than 9% of the sample.

Material for sequencing was peripheral blood. The chain is assembled from TRBV9 and TRBJ2-7; TRBD1 fits 8 bases in the junction. This TCR derives from a man aged 35 to 55 who had recovered from COVID-19. The nucleotide sequence is given as TGTGCCAGCAGCGTTGGGACAGGAATCTCCTACGAGCAGTACTTC. Translated, this is CASSVGTGISYEQYF.